Shown below are 11 T cell receptor beta chains from a single sample sequenced in a study of shared clonotypes between healthy human individuals. TCRdb's copy holds only in-frame clones and misses some; the assay was immunoSEQ multiplex PCR. Here the sample spans about half a million clones, about 85% being singletons. Specimen: PBMCs. All receptors derive from a woman between 35 and 50 years old in good health. Some clones in this sample may be carry-over from other donors' samples.

The chain combines TRBV28 with TRBJ2-4; maybe TRBD1 (5 bases). V lost 4 bases, J lost 1 base, and 14 bases lay in between. CDR3 length: 16 amino acids. The V gene's germline CDR1 is MDHEN and CDR2 SYDVKM. CDR3 residues: CASSYYGRQAKNIQYF. The CDR3 nucleotides are TGTGCCAGCAGTTACTACGGGCGACAGGCCAAAAACATTCAGTACTTC.

The J gene is TRBJ1-2, the V gene TRBV5-1; a weak D match, TRBD1 (6 bases). Germline assignment: CDR1 SGHRS and CDR2 YFSETQ. The CDR3 has 17 amino acids. V shed 4 bases and J shed 4 bases, with 23 bases lying between them. The CDR3 here is CASSHDLRQELSYGYTF. CDR3 DNA: TGCGCCAGCAGCCACGACCTTCGACAGGAACTTAGCTATGGCTACACCTTC.

This clone was detected a few times. Since a far larger clone is one base different, this is likely a read error. The CDR3 here is CASSGTGVGLTWELFF. In DNA form, the CDR3 reads TGTGCCAGCTCCGGGACAGGGGTCGGTCTCACCTGGGAGCTGTTTTTT. The chain carries TRBV2 and TRBJ2-2, with 10 nucleotides matching TRBD1. The CDR3 covers 16 residues. Germline V lookup: CDR1 SNHLY, CDR2 FYNNEI.

Only one count was recorded for this clone. V and J are TRBV7-9 and TRBJ2-2; no definite D call. CDR1 SEHNR and CDR2 FQNEAQ come from the germline V gene (reference sequence). The CDR3 is made up of 12 amino acids. Trimming took 8 bases from V and 5 from J, leaving 9 bases between them. CDR3 amino acids: CASGTQTGELFF. CDR3 sequence (DNA): TGTGCCAGCGGCACGCAAACCGGGGAGCTGTTTTTT.

The chain uses TRBV19 and TRBJ2-7; tentatively, D is TRBD1 (6 bases). Germline V gives CDR1 LNHDA, CDR2 SQIVND (reference sequence). Trimming removed 6 bases from V and 0 bases from J, with 12 bases in between. CDR3 length: 14 amino acids. The CDR3 DNA follows: TGTGCCAGTAGGATTACAGGGTCCTCCTACGAGCAGTACTTC. It translates to CASRITGSSYEQYF.

J is TRBJ2-5 and V is TRBV11-2; 10 positions agree with TRBD2. This CDR3 has 14 residues. Germline values: CDR1 SGHAT, CDR2 FQNNGV. Losses at the gene ends were 5 bases for V and 4 bases for J; bases not matched to a gene: 4. The CDR3 DNA is TGTGCCAGCAGCCAGGGACTAGCGTTAGAGACCCAGTACTTC. Amino acid sequence: CASSQGLALETQYF.

Worth noting for this clone: This likely reflects a read error, since a far larger clone is one base away. This sample also contains other DNA sequences that code for the same CDR3. This chain uses TRBV6-5 with TRBJ1-1; D is unclear. Between the trimmed V and J ends, which lost 6 bases and 8 bases, there was a span of 16 bases. The germline gives CDR1 MNHEY, CDR2 SVGAGI. There are 13 residues in the CDR3. The CDR3, as DNA: TGTGCCAGCAGGCCTACTCTTTCCGCCGAAGCTTTCTTT. Its protein is CASRPTLSAEAFF.

This clone was found once. The chain links TRBV2 to TRBJ1-2, with D tentatively TRBD1 (5 bases). The V gene's germline CDR1 is SNHLY and CDR2 FYNNEI. The CDR3 runs to 12 residues. V was trimmed by 7 bases and J by 4 bases, leaving 10 bases between them. The CDR3 spells CASTQDIYGYTF. The CDR3 DNA sequence: TGTGCCAGCACCCAGGACATCTATGGCTACACCTTC.

The table lists this clone with a count of one. Given a far larger clone just one base away, this is likely a sequencing read error. The chain joins TRBV4-1 to TRBJ1-5; D call uncertain. Trimming removed 0 bases at V and 1 base at J, with 10 bases between. Germline CDR1 reads MGHRA; CDR2 reads YSYEKL. CDR3 length equals 16 residues. This chain's CDR3 is CASSQDVGWSNQPQHF. The CDR3 region has the DNA TGCGCCAGCAGCCAAGATGTAGGTTGGAGCAATCAGCCCCAGCATTTT.

The V gene is TRBV10-3, the J gene TRBJ2-5; 15 positions agree with TRBD2. The ends lost 3 bases at V and 3 bases at J; junction bases unmatched: 5. CDR1 is ENHRY, CDR2 SYGVKD, per germline. The CDR3 runs to 17 residues. The CDR3: CAISDGLAGGGKETQYF. CDR3 nucleotide sequence: TGTGCCATCAGTGATGGACTAGCGGGAGGGGGAAAAGAGACCCAGTACTTC.

V gene TRBV4-1 combines with J gene TRBJ2-5, with D perhaps matching TRBD2 (7 bases). The V end was cut by 4 bases, the J end by 4 bases, with 22 bases between. The CDR3 runs to 17 residues. Germline assignment: CDR1 MGHRA and CDR2 YSYEKL. The CDR3 DNA is TGCGCCAGCAGCCGTCGACTGTTAGGACTAGGGGGAGAGACCCAGTACTTC. This codes for CASSRRLLGLGGETQYF.